This TCR beta chain was recovered during a study of shared clonotypes between healthy human individuals (dated by TCRdb to 2020 to 2021). In terms of the full investigation: The cohort comprised two women and a few men aged 18 to 49 years. To estimate repertoire size and how much clonotypes are shared between individuals, the study performed deep sequencing of blood TCR repertoires from five healthy adults. Per donor, three plates each were used for CD4 naive and CD4 memory, two for CD8 naive, and one for CD8 memory. Per donor, leukapheresis produced somewhere between about 0.9 and 9.5 billion PBMCs. Different laboratories and diverse techniques were used to prepare libraries and sequence TCR repertoires, to increase sequencing depth and limit assay-specific biases.

Using the deep immunoSEQ assay, TCR CDR3 regions were amplified from genomic DNA by multiplex PCR. Extracted genomic DNA from each cell subset was distributed evenly across all wells of several immunoSEQ 96-well plates, and each plate was treated as a replicate. Each replicate PCR for sorted subsets received about 210 ng genomic DNA, equal to about 30,000 T cell genomes. Purified libraries were quantified with a Qubit 3.0 fluorometer, sized on a Bioanalyzer 2100, and re-quantified with the KAPA Library Quantification kit. A separate single-read 150-cycle Illumina NextSeq 550 flow cell was used to sequence each immunoSEQ 96-well plate. Per the source publication's procedure: Because the immunoSEQ output included only junctional sequences and no quality scores, the filtering could not be the same as the filtering used for full-length reads. To assign V/J genes and CDR3, sequences were annotated using PyIR, a Python wrapper for IgBLAST v1.9, with IMGT germline references. Reads were removed for weak V/J assignments (E-value above 1e-6), missing CDR3, stop codons, out-of-frame junctions, or ambiguous translated residues. V3J clonotypes were defined as sequences sharing an identical inferred V gene, J gene, and CDR3 amino acid sequence. The percentage overlap between two repertoires was calculated by dividing the number of shared unique clonotypes by the size of the smaller repertoire. Three approaches were used to assess repertoire richness: RTK rarefaction, the Chao1 estimator, and Recon v2.1 estimates of unobserved clonotypes. Generation probabilities for all TCRbeta clonotypes obtained by the gDNA method from a handful of donors were computed using OLGA. The immuneACCESS repertoire file appears here via TCRdb, limited to in-frame rearrangements. These files lack a portion of the clones; in checked studies, under half of the deficit traces to unresolved V genes, and the cause of the others is not known. That table gives V, J and clone size, and the DNA gave D and trimming. The sample profile shows about 2 million clones; over 85% of them were found once. The ten largest clonotypes hold roughly 1.2% of the sample.

Clipping removes 7 bases from V and 0 bases from J, with 2 as the unmatched junction base count. From the cysteine through the phenylalanine, the CDR3 covers 14 amino acids. The DNA shown is the 42-base CDR3, in frame from base 1. The CDR1 and CDR2 encoded by the germline V gene (reference sequence) are LNHDA and SQIVND. CD8 naive samples were obtained by positive selection for CCR7 among CD45RO-negative cells, yielding a CD45RA+CCR7+ population from which TemRA cells were excluded. Healthy HIV-negative adults with no recently reported acute infections or vaccinations were included as donors. Every donor was a Caucasian adult living in Nashville, Tennessee, USA. Blood was collected by leukapheresis, and PBMCs were isolated by Ficoll-Histopaque density gradient centrifugation and then cryopreserved in liquid nitrogen vapor phase. Analytical flow cytometry was used to check the purity and quantity of every magnetically sorted T cell population. Genomic DNA was isolated from each sorted fraction and quantified by UV absorbance on a Nanodrop 2000c.

Study-wide findings and limitations: Rarefaction of sorted-subset datasets indicated incomplete sequencing despite the large sequencing depth. Compared with non-shared clonotypes, clonotypes shared by all four sorted-subset donors had higher generation probabilities. Sharing across several donors was observed for roughly 5% of naive CD4, 3.5% of naive CD8, about 2.3% of memory CD4, and about 0.38% of memory CD8 clonotypes. Sampling was limited to blood, and TCR repertoires in tissue likely differ from TCR repertoires in blood. Naive subsets generally had larger estimated clonotype richness than memory subsets did. Because the study included a small number of donors, the genetic and exposure-history diversity represented was limited. Based on pairwise subsampling, the degree of clonotype sharing among donors was expected to be affected by sequencing depth.

Comment on this clone: Its recognized antigen is unknown. Base qualities are not provided; no much larger clone lies one nucleotide away.

The sequenced sample was naive CD8+ T cells sorted from blood. Taken with the paper, the label for cell subset or site translates to: CD45RA+CCR7+. This chain joins TRBV19 to TRBJ2-2; TRBD1 matches 7 bases in the middle. The TCR originated in a man younger than 35 in good health. DNA sequence: TGTGCCAGTATGGACAGGACGAACACCGGGGAGCTGTTTTTT. Translated, this gives CASMDRTNTGELFF.